This T cell receptor (beta chain) was identified during a study of T cell responses to AZD1222 COVID-19 vaccine. Turning to the study itself: Second doses at about 4 or about 12 weeks were pooled. Study-level results: The reported proportion of spike-specific TCRs targeting unmutated variant regions was nearly half. Repertoire collection took place solely once the T cell response had peaked. With dominance at 160-218 and 743-854, vaccine-associated CD4 TCRs spanned spike.

To note about this clone: The antigen remains undetermined.

TCRdb keeps only in-frame clones here, not all; method: immunoSEQ multiplex PCR. This sample has more than 100,000 clones, with 70% to 90% found just once. V lost 10 bases and J lost 1, with 13 bases in between. Per germline, CDR1 SNHLY and CDR2 FYNNEI. The CDR3 runs 13 residues. V gene TRBV2 combines with J gene TRBJ1-1, with D possibly matching TRBD1 (5 bases). The sequence came from an adult in good health. Sequencing was performed on peripheral blood, taken on day 0 of AZD1222 vaccination. The CDR3 spells CATWGVKNTEAFF. The CDR3 bases are TGTGCCACCTGGGGGGTAAAGAACACTGAAGCTTTCTTT.